The T cell receptor (beta chain) described here comes from a study of control samples from healthy donors and cancer patients. Repertoires were generated with immunoSEQ multiplex PCR, while TCRdb's copy carries only in-frame clones and drops some. Among some 130,000 clones listed, around nine tenths were seen once. This clone came up once. In germline, CDR1 is SNHLY, CDR2 FYNNEI. V gave up 6 bases and J gave up 7 bases; unmatched junction bases: 7. The CDR3 runs 14 residues. The source material was blood. This TCR came from a man between 40 and 49 years old in good health. The rearrangement joins TRBV2 to TRBJ2-1, with 9 bases that match TRBD1. The CDR3 loop is CASRGTGTSNEQFF. CDR3 coding DNA: TGTGCCAGCAGGGGGACAGGGACGAGTAATGAGCAGTTCTTC.